The 18 T cell receptor beta chains below all came from one sample that was sequenced in a study of cytomegalovirus exposure and HLA in healthy donors. PCR amplification relied on 60 Vbeta primers (plus 13 Jbeta primers). Measured with immunoSEQ multiplex PCR; TCRdb has only the in-frame clones, and not every one. This table holds 150,000 or so clones, 74% found once. Sequenced material: PBMCs. All receptors derive from a male donor in good health and CMV-seronegative.

In DNA form, the CDR3 reads TGTGCCAGCAGCGTCGGACGGCGGGACGGTGAGCAGTACTTC. Its translation: CASSVGRRDGEQYF. This sequence joins TRBV7-6 and TRBJ2-7; a weak D match, TRBD2 (6 bases). V was clipped by 5 bases and J by 7 bases, with 18 bases between them. This CDR3 spans 14 amino acids. Per the germline V gene, CDR1 is SGHVS and CDR2 is FNYEAQ.

The rearrangement links TRBV5-4 to TRBJ1-4; 8 bases line up with TRBD1. The J segment lost 8 bases and the V segment lost 4 bases, leaving 7 bases of the junction unmatched. Germline CDR1 SGHNT, CDR2 YYREEE (reference sequence). The CDR3 totals 14 residues. CDR3 loop: CASSPGQGREKLFF. The DNA of the CDR3 is TGTGCCAGCAGCCCCGGACAGGGTCGCGAAAAACTGTTTTTT. Full variable domain (missing parts from reference TRBV5-4 and TRBJ1-4): ETGVTQSPTHLIKTRGQQVTLRCSSQSGHNTVSWYQQALGQGPQFIFQYYREEENGRGNFPPRFSGLQFPNYSSELNVNALELDDSALYLCASSPGQGREKLFFGSGTQLSVL.

This clone was observed a few times. This sequence joins TRBV2 and TRBJ1-5, with a weak D call TRBD1 (5 bases). Deletions cut 5 bases from V and 4 bases from J, with 9 bases between. CDR3 length equals 13 residues. Germline V gene data show CDR1 as SNHLY and CDR2 as FYNNEI. CDR3 residues: CASSPGLNQPQHF. The CDR3 DNA is TGTGCCAGCAGTCCAGGGTTAAATCAGCCCCAGCATTTT.

V usage is TRBV30 and J usage is TRBJ1-3, with 7 bases aligning to TRBD1. This CDR3 spans 15 amino acids. V lost 3 bases and J lost 0; bases outside the gene matches: 5. The germline CDR1 and CDR2 sequences are GTSNPN and SVGIG (reference sequence). The CDR3 loop is CAWRQGTSSGNTIYF. Here the CDR3 DNA reads TGTGCCTGGAGACAGGGGACAAGCTCTGGAAACACCATATATTTT. Using reference TRBV30 and TRBJ1-3 for the parts outside the CDR3, the full variable domain is SQTIHQWPATLVQPVGSPLSLECTVEGTSNPNLYWYRQAAGRGLQLLFYSVGIGQISSEVPQNLSASRPQDRQFILSSKKLLLSDSGFYLCAWRQGTSSGNTIYFGEGSWLTVV.

This clone has just a few counts. The rearrangement joins TRBV28 to TRBJ2-1; 7 bases are a match to TRBD2. Looked up from germline, CDR1 is MDHEN and CDR2 is SYDVKM. There are 14 residues in the CDR3. V was pared by 3 bases and J by 8 bases, with 7 bases of the junction left unmatched. DNA for the CDR3: TGTGCCAGCAGTTTCGGGTTGGGGAGGGATGAGCAGTTCTTC. The encoded protein is CASSFGLGRDEQFF. Full variable domain (rest looked up from reference TRBV28 and TRBJ2-1): DVKVTQSSRYLVKRTGEKVFLECVQDMDHENMFWYRQDPGLGLRLIYFSYDVKMKEKGDIPEGYSVSREKKERFSLILESASTNQTSMYLCASSFGLGRDEQFFGPGTRLTVL.

The CDR3 loop is CASSLGDRSYEQYF. CDR3 bases: TGTGCCAGCAGCTTAGGGGACAGGTCCTACGAGCAGTACTTC. The gene calls are TRBV7-8 and TRBJ2-7, with 8 bases identical to TRBD1. V lost 1 base to trimming and J lost 1 base; unmatched junction nucleotides: 0. The V gene's germline CDR1 is SGHVS and CDR2 FQNEAQ. The CDR3 is 14 amino acids.

The chain is built from TRBV27 and TRBJ2-3, with 11 bases fitting TRBD1. Per germline, CDR1 MNHEY and CDR2 SMNVEV (reference sequence). There are 16 residues in the CDR3. V lost 4 bases to trimming and J lost 2 bases; unmatched junction nucleotides: 5. CDR3 residues: CASSSDRGHLTDTQYF. The DNA of the CDR3 is TGTGCCAGCAGTTCGGACAGGGGGCATCTCACAGATACGCAGTATTTT.

The V and J genes are TRBV11-2 and TRBJ2-1; TRBD1 matches 8 bases. The CDR3 runs 15 residues. From germline, CDR1 is SGHAT and CDR2 FQNNGV. The J segment lost 4 bases and the V segment lost 8 bases, leaving 10 bases of the junction unmatched. The CDR3 nucleotides read TGTGCCAGCTCGGGGTGGACAGGGAGTTACAATGAGCAGTTCTTC. Protein sequence: CASSGWTGSYNEQFF.

This clone occurred a few times. The chain uses TRBV28 and TRBJ2-7; maybe TRBD2 (5 bases). The CDR3 has 11 residues. Trimming removed 9 bases at V and 4 bases at J, with 10 bases between. Germline-derived CDR1 and CDR2 are MDHEN and SYDVKM. The CDR3 reads CASTEGYEQYF. CDR3 DNA sequence: TGTGCCAGTACCGAGGGTTACGAGCAGTACTTC.

This chain connects TRBV5-5 to TRBJ1-6; D unresolved. The V gene lost 1 base and the J gene lost 5 bases, with 16 bases spanning the gap. This CDR3 region has 17 residues. Germline CDR1 reads SGHKS; CDR2 reads YYEKEE (reference sequence). The CDR3 sequence: CASSLTYFGLDNSPLHF. For the CDR3, the DNA is TGTGCCAGCAGCTTGACCTATTTCGGACTGGATAATTCACCCCTCCACTTT.

The rearrangement joins TRBV21-1 to TRBJ2-1; the table's D call TRBD2 went unverified against the DNA. TRBV21-1 is a pseudogene segment. This CDR3 is 15 amino acids long. The CDR3 nucleotides read TGTGCCAGCAGCAAAGTGTACTACTCCTACAATGAGCAGTTCTTC. Its translation is CASSKVYYSYNEQFF.

The CDR3 loop is CASRPGSRRTGELFF. DNA of the CDR3: TGTGCCAGTAGGCCAGGGTCTAGGCGCACCGGGGAGCTGTTTTTT. The rearrangement links TRBV19 to TRBJ2-2, with D possibly being TRBD1 (5 bases). The CDR3 length is 15 residues. CDR1 and CDR2 from the germline V gene are LNHDA and SQIVND (reference sequence). V dropped 6 bases and J dropped 4 bases, with 15 bases sitting between them.

The rearrangement uses TRBV4-3 and TRBJ1-1; 7 nucleotides agree with TRBD1. Germline CDR1 and CDR2: LGHNA and YSLEER. CDR3 length equals 18 residues. The J segment lost 4 bases and the V segment lost 3 bases, leaving 17 bases of the junction unmatched. CDR3 sequence reads: CASSHPWDGRGIVTEAFF. CDR3 nucleotides: TGCGCCAGCAGCCACCCGTGGGACGGCAGGGGGATTGTCACTGAAGCTTTCTTT.

V is TRBV7-8 and J is TRBJ1-1; D uncertain. The V end was cut by 0 bases, the J end by 6 bases, with 14 bases between. The CDR3 consists of 15 residues. Looked up from germline, CDR1 is SGHVS and CDR2 is FQNEAQ. The CDR3 region has the DNA TGTGCCAGCAGCTTAGCTCGTCAAGCCGTCGCTGAAGCTTTCTTT. Amino acids: CASSLARQAVAEAFF.

This clone was detected only a few times. V is TRBV6-4 and J is TRBJ1-1, with D perhaps TRBD1 (5 bases). Trimming left V 3 bases short and J 1 base short, with 6 bases between. CDR1 and CDR2 (germline): MRHNA, SNTAGT. The CDR3 totals 13 residues. The CDR3 loop is CASSEGRNTEAFF. The CDR3 DNA sequence: TGTGCCAGCAGTGAGGGGCGGAACACTGAAGCTTTCTTT.

This clone was detected only a few times. The chain recombines TRBV14 with TRBJ2-6, with D tentatively TRBD1 (5 bases). Germline lookup yields CDR1 SGHDN and CDR2 FVKESK. V dropped 3 bases and J dropped 0 bases, with 15 bases sitting between them. The CDR3 consists of 18 residues. The CDR3 coding sequence is TGTGCCAGCAGCCAGACGGACATCCTCCTCTCTGGGGCCAACGTCCTGACTTTC. Protein product: CASSQTDILLSGANVLTF.

The genes are TRBV19 and TRBJ2-7; D remains unclear. CDR1 LNHDA and CDR2 SQIVND come from the germline V gene (reference sequence). The CDR3 totals 11 residues. In DNA, the CDR3 is TGTCATGGCAGCGATGCCTACGAGCAGTACTTC. Translated: CHGSDAYEQYF.

V and J are TRBV6-5 and TRBJ1-2; D is perhaps TRBD1 (6 bases). V was shortened by 2 bases and J by 8 bases, with 12 bases between the two germline ends. This CDR3 region has 13 residues. Germline V CDR1 and CDR2: MNHEY, SVGAGI. The CDR3 sequence is CASSYIPGAGYTF. As DNA, the CDR3 is TGTGCCAGCAGTTACATACCAGGGGCCGGCTACACCTTC.